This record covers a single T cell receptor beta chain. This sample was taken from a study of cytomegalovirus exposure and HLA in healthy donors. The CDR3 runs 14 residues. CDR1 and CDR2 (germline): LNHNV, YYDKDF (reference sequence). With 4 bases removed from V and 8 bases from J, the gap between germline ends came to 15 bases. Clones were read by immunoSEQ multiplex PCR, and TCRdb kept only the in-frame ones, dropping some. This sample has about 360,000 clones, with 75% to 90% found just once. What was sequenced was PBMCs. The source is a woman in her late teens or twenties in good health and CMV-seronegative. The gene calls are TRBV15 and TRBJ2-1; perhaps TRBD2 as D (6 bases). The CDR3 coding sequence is TGTGCCACCAGCACTAGGGTAGCGGTTTATGAGCAGTTCTTC. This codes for CATSTRVAVYEQFF. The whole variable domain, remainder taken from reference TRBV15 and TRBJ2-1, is DAMVIQNPRYQVTQFGKPVTLSCSQTLNHNVMYWYQQKSSQAPKLLFHYYDKDFNNEADTPDNFQSRRPNTSFCFLDIRSPGLGDTAMYLCATSTRVAVYEQFFGPGTRLTVL.